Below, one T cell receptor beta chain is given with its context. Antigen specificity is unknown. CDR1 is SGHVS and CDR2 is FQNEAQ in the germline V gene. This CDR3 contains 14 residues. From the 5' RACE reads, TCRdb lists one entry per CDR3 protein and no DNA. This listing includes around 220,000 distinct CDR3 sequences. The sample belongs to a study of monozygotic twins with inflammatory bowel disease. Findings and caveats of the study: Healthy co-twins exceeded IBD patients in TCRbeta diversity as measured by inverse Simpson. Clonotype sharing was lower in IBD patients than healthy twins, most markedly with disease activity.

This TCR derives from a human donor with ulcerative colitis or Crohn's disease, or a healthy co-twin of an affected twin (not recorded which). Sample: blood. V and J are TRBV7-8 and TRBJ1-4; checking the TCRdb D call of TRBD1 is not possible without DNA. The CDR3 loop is CASSQRQGWEKLFF.